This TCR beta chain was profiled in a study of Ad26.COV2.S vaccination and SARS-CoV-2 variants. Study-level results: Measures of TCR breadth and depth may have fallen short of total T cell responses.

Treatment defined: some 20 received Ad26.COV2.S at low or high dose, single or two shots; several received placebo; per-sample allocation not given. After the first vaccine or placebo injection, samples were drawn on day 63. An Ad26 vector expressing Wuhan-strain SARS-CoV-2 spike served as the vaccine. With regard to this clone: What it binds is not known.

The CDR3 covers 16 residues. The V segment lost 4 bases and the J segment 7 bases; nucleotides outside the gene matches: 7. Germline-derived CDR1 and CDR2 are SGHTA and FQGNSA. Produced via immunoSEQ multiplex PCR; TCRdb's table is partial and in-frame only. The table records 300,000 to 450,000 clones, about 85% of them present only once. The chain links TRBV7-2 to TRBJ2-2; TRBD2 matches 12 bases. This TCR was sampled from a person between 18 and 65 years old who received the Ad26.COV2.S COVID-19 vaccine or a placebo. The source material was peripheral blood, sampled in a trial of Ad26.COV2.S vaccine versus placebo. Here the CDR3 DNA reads TGTGCCAGCAGCTCCTCTAGCGGGGGGGCCTTCGGGGAGCTGTTTTTT. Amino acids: CASSSSSGGAFGELFF.